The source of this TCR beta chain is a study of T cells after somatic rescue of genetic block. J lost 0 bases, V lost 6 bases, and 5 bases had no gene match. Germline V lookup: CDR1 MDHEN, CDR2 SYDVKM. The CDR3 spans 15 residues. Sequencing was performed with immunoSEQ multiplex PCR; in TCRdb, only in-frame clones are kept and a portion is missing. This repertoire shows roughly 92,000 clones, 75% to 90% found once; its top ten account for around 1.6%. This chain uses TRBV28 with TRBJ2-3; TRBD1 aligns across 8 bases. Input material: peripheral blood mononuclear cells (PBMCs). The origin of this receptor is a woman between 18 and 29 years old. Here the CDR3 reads CASSPGQGSTDTQYF. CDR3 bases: TGTGCCAGCAGCCCCGGACAGGGAAGCACAGATACGCAGTATTTT.